Listed below are T cell receptor beta chains from one sample, sequenced in a study of lymphopenia after photon versus proton radiotherapy. Assay used: immunoSEQ multiplex PCR; TCRdb lists only in-frame clones, some missing. The sample includes some 170,000 clones, about 85% seen only once; the top ten take around 4.6%. The source material was peripheral blood, sampled from a patient treated with photon-based radiotherapy. All receptors derive from a man aged 45 to 65 with gastric cancer. CDR3s include the opening cysteine and the closing phenylalanine or tryptophan. D genes are given only for firm matches. Only some rows state a clone size, as once, few, many or a class for expanded clones.

cdr3_aa: CATSRVGTGSSGYTF; cdr3_nt: TGTGCCACCAGCAGAGTGGGGACAGGGAGCTCTGGCTACACCTTC; d_call: TRBD1; j_call: TRBJ1-2; clone_size: NA; cdr3_length: 15; v_call: TRBV15
cdr3_aa: CASAGTSGSDEQFF; cdr3_nt: TGTGCCAGCGCCGGGACTAGCGGGAGCGATGAGCAGTTCTTC; d_call: TRBD2; j_call: TRBJ2-1; clone_size: NA; cdr3_length: 14; v_call: TRBV6-4
cdr3_aa: CASSYSQGTGELFF; cdr3_nt: TGTGCCAGCAGTTACTCCCAGGGGACCGGGGAGCTGTTTTTT; d_call: NA; j_call: TRBJ2-2; clone_size: NA; cdr3_length: 14; v_call: TRBV6-5
cdr3_aa: CASRSGGKVTGELFF; cdr3_nt: TGTGCCAGCAGGTCCGGGGGCAAAGTCACCGGGGAGCTGTTTTTT; d_call: NA; j_call: TRBJ2-2; clone_size: NA; cdr3_length: 15; v_call: TRBV28
cdr3_aa: CASGLILLATLTGELFF; cdr3_nt: TGTGCTAGTGGTTTGATCCTACTAGCGACTCTCACCGGGGAGCTGTTTTTT; d_call: TRBD2; j_call: TRBJ2-2; clone_size: once; cdr3_length: 17; v_call: TRBV12-5
cdr3_aa: CASRGDRANQPQHF; cdr3_nt: TGTGCCAGCAGGGGGGACAGGGCTAATCAGCCCCAGCATTTT; d_call: TRBD1; j_call: TRBJ1-5; clone_size: NA; cdr3_length: 14; v_call: TRBV25-1
cdr3_aa: CAPGKWGSYNEQFF; cdr3_nt: TGTGCTCCGGGGAAGTGGGGCTCCTACAATGAGCAGTTCTTC; d_call: NA; j_call: TRBJ2-1; clone_size: NA; cdr3_length: 14; v_call: TRBV5-4
cdr3_aa: CASSQYGTSGKNNEQFF; cdr3_nt: TGTGCCAGCAGCCAATACGGGACTAGCGGGAAAAACAATGAGCAGTTCTTC; d_call: TRBD2; j_call: TRBJ2-1; clone_size: NA; cdr3_length: 17; v_call: TRBV4-2
cdr3_aa: CASSRTGEETQYF; cdr3_nt: TGCGCCAGCAGCAGGACAGGGGAAGAGACCCAGTACTTC; d_call: TRBD1; j_call: TRBJ2-5; clone_size: NA; cdr3_length: 13; v_call: TRBV5-1
cdr3_aa: CASRDTINPYGYTF; cdr3_nt: TGTGCCAGCAGGGACACGATAAACCCCTATGGCTACACCTTC; d_call: NA; j_call: TRBJ1-2; clone_size: NA; cdr3_length: 14; v_call: TRBV2
cdr3_aa: CASSVQEGYRNEQYF; cdr3_nt: TGTGCCAGTAGTGTCCAGGAGGGGTATAGGAACGAGCAGTACTTC; d_call: NA; j_call: TRBJ2-7; clone_size: NA; cdr3_length: 15; v_call: TRBV19
cdr3_aa: CASSWTGGETQYF; cdr3_nt: TGTGCCAGCAGTTGGACAGGGGGGGAGACCCAGTACTTC; d_call: TRBD1; j_call: TRBJ2-5; clone_size: NA; cdr3_length: 13; v_call: TRBV2
cdr3_aa: CASSRRGAEQYF; cdr3_nt: TGTGCCAGCAGCCGCAGGGGGGCCGAGCAGTACTTC; d_call: NA; j_call: TRBJ2-7; clone_size: NA; cdr3_length: 12; v_call: TRBV5-4
cdr3_aa: CASSTRQSPSTDTQYF; cdr3_nt: TGTGCCAGCAGCACCCGACAGTCCCCTAGCACAGATACGCAGTATTTT; d_call: NA; j_call: TRBJ2-3; clone_size: NA; cdr3_length: 16; v_call: TRBV7-8
cdr3_aa: CASGDQDGYTF; cdr3_nt: TGTGCCAGCGGTGACCAGGATGGCTACACCTTC; d_call: NA; j_call: TRBJ1-2; clone_size: NA; cdr3_length: 11; v_call: TRBV28
cdr3_aa: CASSLGGALGETQYF; cdr3_nt: TGTGCCAGCAGCTTGGGCGGGGCTTTAGGAGAGACCCAGTACTTC; d_call: NA; j_call: TRBJ2-5; clone_size: NA; cdr3_length: 15; v_call: TRBV7-2
cdr3_aa: CAARDGPYEQYF; cdr3_nt: TGTGCCGCCCGGGACGGACCCTACGAGCAGTACTTC; d_call: NA; j_call: TRBJ2-7; clone_size: NA; cdr3_length: 12; v_call: TRBV2
cdr3_aa: CSVSGTGGGIDEQYF; cdr3_nt: TGCAGCGTCAGCGGGACAGGGGGCGGTATCGACGAGCAGTACTTC; d_call: TRBD1; j_call: TRBJ2-7; clone_size: NA; cdr3_length: 15; v_call: TRBV29-1
cdr3_aa: CSVVLSGRAPETQYF; cdr3_nt: TGCAGCGTTGTTTTGAGCGGGAGGGCCCCAGAGACCCAGTACTTC; d_call: TRBD2; j_call: TRBJ2-5; clone_size: NA; cdr3_length: 15; v_call: TRBV29-1
cdr3_aa: CASSIHRGGGYEQYF; cdr3_nt: TGTGCCAGCAGTATCCACAGGGGGGGAGGGTACGAGCAGTACTTC; d_call: NA; j_call: TRBJ2-7; clone_size: NA; cdr3_length: 15; v_call: TRBV28
cdr3_aa: CATGWGTDTQYF; cdr3_nt: TGTGCCACGGGGTGGGGCACAGATACGCAGTATTTT; d_call: NA; j_call: TRBJ2-3; clone_size: NA; cdr3_length: 12; v_call: TRBV10-3
cdr3_aa: CASSPQRIGQGLHEQYF; cdr3_nt: TGTGCCAGCTCACCACAAAGAATAGGACAGGGACTTCACGAGCAGTACTTC; d_call: TRBD1; j_call: TRBJ2-7; clone_size: NA; cdr3_length: 17; v_call: TRBV18
cdr3_aa: CASSPDRGNTGELFF; cdr3_nt: TGTGCCAGCAGCCCAGACAGGGGGAACACCGGGGAGCTGTTTTTT; d_call: TRBD1; j_call: TRBJ2-2; clone_size: NA; cdr3_length: 15; v_call: TRBV25-1
cdr3_aa: CASSQAPWGYGYTF; cdr3_nt: TGCGCCAGCAGCCAAGCCCCATGGGGTTATGGCTACACCTTC; d_call: NA; j_call: TRBJ1-2; clone_size: few; cdr3_length: 14; v_call: TRBV4-1
cdr3_aa: CASSVNRGYGYTF; cdr3_nt: TGTGCCAGCAGCGTAAACAGGGGCTATGGCTACACCTTC; d_call: TRBD1; j_call: TRBJ1-2; clone_size: once; cdr3_length: 13; v_call: TRBV9
cdr3_aa: CASSMVGLNQPQHF; cdr3_nt: TGTGCCAGTAGTATGGTCGGCTTAAATCAGCCCCAGCATTTT; d_call: NA; j_call: TRBJ1-5; clone_size: once; cdr3_length: 14; v_call: TRBV19
cdr3_aa: CASSSTGDDYGYTF; cdr3_nt: TGTGCCAGCAGTTCGACAGGGGACGACTATGGCTACACCTTC; d_call: TRBD1; j_call: TRBJ1-2; clone_size: NA; cdr3_length: 14; v_call: TRBV5-6
cdr3_aa: CASKIPAQPQHF; cdr3_nt: TGCGCCAGCAAAATCCCGGCCCAGCCCCAGCATTTT; d_call: NA; j_call: TRBJ1-5; clone_size: few; cdr3_length: 12; v_call: TRBV10-1
cdr3_aa: CATSRGRREQYF; cdr3_nt: TGTGCCACCAGCAGGGGCCGGAGGGAGCAGTACTTC; d_call: NA; j_call: TRBJ2-7; clone_size: NA; cdr3_length: 12; v_call: TRBV15
cdr3_aa: CASRGPVTEAFF; cdr3_nt: TGTGCCAGCAGGGGACCAGTCACTGAAGCTTTCTTT; d_call: NA; j_call: TRBJ1-1; clone_size: once; cdr3_length: 12; v_call: TRBV6-5
cdr3_aa: CASSPGTVSTDTQYF; cdr3_nt: TGTGCCAGCAGCCCCGGGACAGTTAGCACAGATACGCAGTATTTT; d_call: TRBD1; j_call: TRBJ2-3; clone_size: NA; cdr3_length: 15; v_call: TRBV7-2
cdr3_aa: CASSLVVGANVLTF; cdr3_nt: TGCGCCAGCAGCTTGGTAGTCGGGGCCAACGTCCTGACTTTC; d_call: NA; j_call: TRBJ2-6; clone_size: NA; cdr3_length: 14; v_call: TRBV5-1
cdr3_aa: CASSMASQYTEAFF; cdr3_nt: TGCGCCAGCAGCATGGCCTCCCAATACACTGAAGCTTTCTTT; d_call: NA; j_call: TRBJ1-1; clone_size: NA; cdr3_length: 14; v_call: TRBV5-1
cdr3_aa: CASSSDREGEQFF; cdr3_nt: TGCGCCAGCAGCTCTGACAGGGAGGGTGAGCAGTTCTTC; d_call: NA; j_call: TRBJ2-1; clone_size: NA; cdr3_length: 13; v_call: TRBV5-1
cdr3_aa: CASSRPNPPYEQYF; cdr3_nt: TGTGCCAGCAGCCGACCTAACCCACCCTACGAGCAGTACTTC; d_call: NA; j_call: TRBJ2-7; clone_size: NA; cdr3_length: 14; v_call: TRBV6-5
cdr3_aa: CAWSAWGPLATAETQYF; cdr3_nt: TGTGCCTGGAGTGCGTGGGGCCCGCTAGCGACGGCAGAGACCCAGTACTTC; d_call: NA; j_call: TRBJ2-5; clone_size: NA; cdr3_length: 17; v_call: TRBV30
cdr3_aa: CASSHWRLAGARSSYNEQFF; cdr3_nt: TGCGCCAGCAGCCATTGGAGACTAGCGGGAGCCCGGAGCTCCTACAATGAGCAGTTCTTC; d_call: TRBD2; j_call: TRBJ2-1; clone_size: NA; cdr3_length: 20; v_call: TRBV4-1
cdr3_aa: CASRTGGDGYTF; cdr3_nt: TGTGCCAGCAGAACAGGGGGGGATGGCTACACCTTC; d_call: TRBD1; j_call: TRBJ1-2; clone_size: NA; cdr3_length: 12; v_call: TRBV9
cdr3_aa: CASSVGQWNTGELFF; cdr3_nt: TGTGCCAGCAGCGTAGGTCAGTGGAACACCGGGGAGCTGTTTTTT; d_call: NA; j_call: TRBJ2-2; clone_size: NA; cdr3_length: 15; v_call: TRBV9
cdr3_aa: CASSEEEVREQYF; cdr3_nt: TGTGCCAGCAGTGAAGAGGAGGTCCGCGAGCAGTACTTC; d_call: NA; j_call: TRBJ2-7; clone_size: NA; cdr3_length: 13; v_call: TRBV6-1
cdr3_aa: CASSPGTGGPPASSTDTQYF; cdr3_nt: TGCGCCAGCAGCCCCGGGACAGGGGGACCCCCTGCCTCTAGCACAGATACGCAGTATTTT; d_call: TRBD1; j_call: TRBJ2-3; clone_size: NA; cdr3_length: 20; v_call: TRBV5-1
cdr3_aa: CASSFEGGVGEQYF; cdr3_nt: TGTGCCAGCAGCTTTGAAGGGGGAGTGGGCGAGCAGTACTTC; d_call: NA; j_call: TRBJ2-7; clone_size: NA; cdr3_length: 14; v_call: TRBV12-1
cdr3_aa: CASSLGQAGTEAFF; cdr3_nt: TGCGCCAGCAGCTTGGGACAGGCGGGGACTGAAGCTTTCTTT; d_call: NA; j_call: TRBJ1-1; clone_size: NA; cdr3_length: 14; v_call: TRBV5-1
cdr3_aa: CASQGAGGGNQPQHF; cdr3_nt: TGTGCCAGTCAAGGGGCAGGGGGGGGCAATCAGCCCCAGCATTTT; d_call: TRBD1; j_call: TRBJ1-5; clone_size: few; cdr3_length: 15; v_call: TRBV19
cdr3_aa: CASSQDGWGDYEQYF; cdr3_nt: TGCGCCAGCAGCCAAGATGGTTGGGGTGACTACGAGCAGTACTTC; d_call: NA; j_call: TRBJ2-7; clone_size: NA; cdr3_length: 15; v_call: TRBV4-3
cdr3_aa: CASSSLPGTSGRATDTQYF; cdr3_nt: TGTGCCAGCTCATCTCTCCCCGGGACTAGCGGGAGGGCCACAGATACGCAGTATTTT; d_call: TRBD2; j_call: TRBJ2-3; clone_size: NA; cdr3_length: 19; v_call: TRBV18
cdr3_aa: CASRPAGDEKLFF; cdr3_nt: TGTGCCAGCAGGCCCGCGGGGGATGAAAAACTGTTTTTT; d_call: NA; j_call: TRBJ1-4; clone_size: NA; cdr3_length: 13; v_call: TRBV2
cdr3_aa: CASSPGEGPSSGYTF; cdr3_nt: TGTGCCAGCTCACCGGGGGAGGGGCCGTCCTCCGGCTACACCTTC; d_call: NA; j_call: TRBJ1-2; clone_size: NA; cdr3_length: 15; v_call: TRBV18
cdr3_aa: CAISRRGQDYEQYF; cdr3_nt: TGTGCCATCAGTCGGAGAGGGCAGGACTACGAGCAGTACTTC; d_call: NA; j_call: TRBJ2-7; clone_size: NA; cdr3_length: 14; v_call: TRBV10-3
cdr3_aa: CASIAYGGGELFF; cdr3_nt: TGTGCCAGCATCGCTTATGGGGGCGGGGAGCTGTTTTTT; d_call: NA; j_call: TRBJ2-2; clone_size: NA; cdr3_length: 13; v_call: TRBV2
cdr3_aa: CASSPQIGAGELFF; cdr3_nt: TGTGCCAGCAGCCCTCAGATTGGTGCCGGGGAGCTGTTTTTT; d_call: NA; j_call: TRBJ2-2; clone_size: NA; cdr3_length: 14; v_call: TRBV5-6
cdr3_aa: CASSLAPRDRGSGYTF; cdr3_nt: TGTGCCAGCAGCTTAGCTCCCCGGGACAGGGGCAGTGGCTACACCTTC; d_call: TRBD1; j_call: TRBJ1-2; clone_size: NA; cdr3_length: 16; v_call: TRBV7-8
cdr3_aa: CASSPRGKGLMNTEAFF; cdr3_nt: TGTGCCAGCAGTCCCAGGGGTAAAGGGCTCATGAACACTGAAGCTTTCTTT; d_call: NA; j_call: TRBJ1-1; clone_size: NA; cdr3_length: 17; v_call: TRBV28
cdr3_aa: CSVAAGVEQYF; cdr3_nt: TGCAGCGTTGCGGCGGGAGTAGAGCAGTACTTC; d_call: TRBD2; j_call: TRBJ2-7; clone_size: NA; cdr3_length: 11; v_call: TRBV29-1
cdr3_aa: CASSQGQGTDGYTF; cdr3_nt: TGCGCCAGCAGCCAGGGACAGGGAACGGATGGCTACACCTTC; d_call: TRBD1; j_call: TRBJ1-2; clone_size: NA; cdr3_length: 14; v_call: TRBV5-1
cdr3_aa: CASSSGTSSQQYF; cdr3_nt: TGTGCCAGCAGCTCCGGGACTAGCTCTCAGCAGTACTTC; d_call: TRBD2; j_call: TRBJ2-7; clone_size: NA; cdr3_length: 13; v_call: TRBV9